This entry describes one TCR beta chain. Its specificity is unknown. The entry originates in a study of human T cells and chemical hapten exposure. Whole-study context: Small pooled library volume differences mainly caused per-sample TCR yield variation.

Broader study findings: DPC sensitization left the count of TCRs above 1 in 1000 unchanged.

Original analysis: TCRs per sample had a median of roughly 96,000 and ranged from roughly 20,000 to 690,600. TCRdb recomputed calls from the RACE reads with MiXCR, one row per CDR3 protein. Clone size and V and J calls follow TCRdb, not the original study. The profile covers 150,000 to 200,000 distinct CDR3 sequences, with roughly 15% appearing a single time and 1.7% taken by the ten largest. Time point meaning: patch test 1, 2 weeks after DPC sensitization. The treatment was: therapeutic diphenylcyclopropenone sensitization with weekly scalp DPC. At every patch-test visit, blood was drawn before the patch test was applied. This TCR derives from a woman in her thirties with alopecia areata. Some clones in this sample may be carry-over from other donors' samples. The material was whole blood, obtained in connection with sensitization to the hapten diphenylcyclopropenone (DPC).

Here the CDR3 reads CASSYFQIRGQETQYF. The CDR3 DNA sequence: TGTGCCAGCAGTTACTTCCAGATAAGGGGGCAAGAGACCCAGTACTTC. V and J are TRBV6-6 and TRBJ2-5; D is perhaps TRBD1 (6 bases). The CDR3 is 16 residues long. Germline-derived CDR1 and CDR2 are MNHNY and SVGAGI (reference sequence). V lost 1 base, J lost 2 bases, and 14 bases lay in between.